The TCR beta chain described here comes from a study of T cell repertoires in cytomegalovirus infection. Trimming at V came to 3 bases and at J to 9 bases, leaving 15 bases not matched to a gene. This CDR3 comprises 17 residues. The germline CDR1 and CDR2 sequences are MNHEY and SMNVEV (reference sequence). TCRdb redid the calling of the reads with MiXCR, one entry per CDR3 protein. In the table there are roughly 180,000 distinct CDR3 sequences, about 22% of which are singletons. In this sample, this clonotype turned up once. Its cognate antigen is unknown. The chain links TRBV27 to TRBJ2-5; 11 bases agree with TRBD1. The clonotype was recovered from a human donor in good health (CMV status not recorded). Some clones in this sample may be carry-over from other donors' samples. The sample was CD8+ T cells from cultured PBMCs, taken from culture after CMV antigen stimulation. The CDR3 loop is CASSFSPGTGGPGAQYF. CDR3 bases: TGTGCCAGCAGTTTTTCCCCCGGGACAGGGGGGCCGGGGGCCCAGTACTTC.